This T cell receptor (beta chain) was sequenced during a study of siplizumab effects on memory and regulatory T cells. Study-level points and caveats: Mappable alloreactive CD4+ clones averaged approximately 70% Treg-derived with siplizumab versus approximately 25% in controls. Alloreactive sequences traceable to unstimulated CD4+ memory cells declined significantly under siplizumab.

V was trimmed by 3 bases and J by 7 bases, leaving 7 bases between them. The CDR3 spans 13 residues. The V gene's germline CDR1 is MNHEY and CDR2 SMNVEV (reference sequence). Notes on this clone: Its antigen is as yet unknown.

Assay: immunoSEQ multiplex PCR; the TCRdb copy retains only in-frame clones and omits some. Among approximately 100,000 clones, around 92% were seen once, and the ten largest hold around 0.73%. The V gene is TRBV27, the J gene TRBJ1-6, with D perhaps matching TRBD1 (5 bases). Sequencing was carried out using Tregs sorted from blood. The clonotype comes from a human donor in good health. The CDR3 DNA reads as TGTGCCAGCAGTTTGACAGACAATTCACCCCTCCACTTT. Encoded protein: CASSLTDNSPLHF.